This T cell receptor beta chain is from a study of regulatory T cells in long-lasting Graves disease. Overall study findings and caveats: Among the persistent patients, approximately 2,900 public clonotypes were shared, more than the roughly 970 shared among new patients. The study examined only peripheral blood, not thyroid tissue. Patients with persistent disease showed a bias toward TRBV28, TRBJ1-2 and TRBJ2-5.

Construction of the TCR beta libraries employed iRepertoire HTBI primers in conjunction with Arm-PCR of CDR3 regions. TCRdb re-analysed the multiplex PCR reads in MiXCR, keeping a single row per CDR3 protein. Among roughly 300,000 distinct CDR3 sequences, 15% to 20% were seen once, and the ten largest hold roughly 27%. There are 15 residues in the CDR3. The junction had 4 bases not matched to a gene; V was cut back by 6 bases and J by 0 bases. This clonotype showed up many times. The target antigen is unknown. This sample's time point: persistent/refractory GD, antithyroid drugs over 5 years with positive TRAb. RNA extracted from PBMCs served as the sequencing template. It was American Thyroid Association guidelines that determined Graves' disease diagnosis.

The sequencing here drew on peripheral blood mononuclear cells (PBMCs), taken when the disease was refractory, from a patient treated with antithyroid drugs. The receptor comes from a female donor with Graves disease. The chain combines TRBV12-3 or TRBV12-4 with TRBJ1-5; 8 bases match TRBD1. CDR3 bases: TGTGCCAGCAGCCAGGGGGCGCATAGCAATCAGCCCCAGCATTTT. It codes for CASSQGAHSNQPQHF.